This record concerns one T cell receptor beta chain sequence. TCRdb's copy holds only in-frame clones and misses some; the assay was immunoSEQ multiplex PCR. The table shows hundreds of thousands of clones, with 87% occurring only once. This specimen belongs to a study of shared T cell receptors in the human thymus. Trimming shortened V by 10 bases and J by 6 bases, and 20 bases separated the two germline ends. The CDR3 totals 14 residues. CDR1 PRHDT and CDR2 FYEKMQ come from the germline V gene (reference sequence). This same sample was also part of a study on human thymus T cells. Per that study: Thymus pieces cut out during corrective heart surgery were the tissue that was used. Within thymic and blood repertoires, V and J gene usage appeared to be biased.

Sequencing used thymocytes. The chain is built from TRBV13 and TRBJ2-3; TRBD2 might be the D (5 bases). The receptor was isolated from a boy under three years old with a congenital heart defect. In DNA, the CDR3 is TGTGCCACCCAGCATAAGCGGATTTGGGATACGCAGTATTTT. Residues: CATQHKRIWDTQYF.